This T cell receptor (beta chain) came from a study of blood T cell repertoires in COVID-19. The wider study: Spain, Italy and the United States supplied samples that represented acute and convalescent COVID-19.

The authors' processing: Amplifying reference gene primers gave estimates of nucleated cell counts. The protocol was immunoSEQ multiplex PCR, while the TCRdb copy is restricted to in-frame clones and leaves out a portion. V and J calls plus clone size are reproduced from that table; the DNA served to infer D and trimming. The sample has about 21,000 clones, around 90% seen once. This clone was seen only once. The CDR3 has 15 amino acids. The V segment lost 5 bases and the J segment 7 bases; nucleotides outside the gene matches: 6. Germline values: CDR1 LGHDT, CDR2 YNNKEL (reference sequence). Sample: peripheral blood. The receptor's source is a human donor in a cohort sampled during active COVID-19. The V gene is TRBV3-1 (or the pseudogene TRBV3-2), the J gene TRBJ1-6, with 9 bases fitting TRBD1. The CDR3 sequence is CASSAQGASNSPLHF. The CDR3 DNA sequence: TGTGCCAGCAGCGCACAGGGGGCATCGAATTCACCCCTCCACTTT.